The 14 T cell receptor beta chains below all came from one sample that was sequenced in a study of glioma-infiltrating T cells after dendritic cell vaccination. The assay was immunoSEQ multiplex PCR, and TCRdb's table has in-frame clones only and misses some. The data show some 60,000 clones, about 86% seen once. Time point given: after dendritic cell vaccination, including at tumor progression/relapse. The sample in question was blood, obtained after dendritic cell vaccination. The receptors were sampled from a human donor with glioblastoma.

This chain links TRBV10-1 with TRBJ2-3; unclear D gene. Trimming cost V 1 base and J 4 bases, with 9 bases left between them. The germline V gene encodes CDR1 WNHNN and CDR2 SYGVQD (reference sequence). The length of the CDR3 is 14 residues. The CDR3 nucleotides are TGCGCCAGCAGTGAGTTCGAGTCTGCAGATACGCAGTATTTT. This sequence encodes CASSEFESADTQYF.

This chain joins TRBV7-2 and TRBJ2-5; 8 bases line up with TRBD2. Germline values: CDR1 SGHTA, CDR2 FQGNSA. The ends lost 5 bases at V and 2 bases at J; junction bases unmatched: 16. The CDR3 loop spans 18 amino acids. This CDR3 is CASSPRGGGTPGQETQYF. The CDR3 DNA is TGTGCCAGCAGCCCCAGGGGCGGGGGGACACCGGGGCAAGAGACCCAGTACTTC.

The chain carries TRBV19 and TRBJ2-1; 8 nucleotides line up with TRBD2. This CDR3 has 14 residues. The germline gives CDR1 LNHDA, CDR2 SQIVND (reference sequence). With V trimmed by 2 bases and J by 5 bases, 2 bases remained unmatched. CDR3 sequence (DNA): TGTGCCAGTAGTATAAACGGGGGGGACAATGAGCAGTTCTTC. Translated: CASSINGGDNEQFF.

The gene calls are TRBV30 and TRBJ1-2; 7 bases agree with TRBD1. The germline V gene encodes CDR1 GTSNPN and CDR2 SVGIG (reference sequence). The CDR3 extends over 14 amino acids. The V and J ends lost 0 bases and 10 bases, in that order; junction bases with no gene match: 11. The CDR3 sequence is CAWSVLLQGEDYTF. In DNA form, the CDR3 reads TGTGCCTGGAGTGTACTTCTCCAGGGGGAGGACTACACCTTC.

The chain links TRBV7-3 to TRBJ1-5; 8 bases are a match to TRBD1. The CDR3 spans 15 residues. J gave up 3 bases and V 4 bases, and 5 bases lay outside the gene matches. The germline CDR1 and CDR2 sequences are SGHTA and FQGTGA. CDR3 amino acids: CASSSTGAANQPQHF. In DNA form, the CDR3 reads TGTGCCAGCAGCTCGACAGGGGCGGCCAATCAGCCCCAGCATTTT.

This chain connects TRBV11-1 to TRBJ2-7; 7 nucleotides line up with TRBD2. V lost 6 bases and J lost 0; bases outside the gene matches: 8. Per germline, CDR1 SGHAT and CDR2 FQDESV (reference sequence). The CDR3 is 15 residues long. CDR3 residues: CASSKRGLLSYEQYF. DNA for the CDR3: TGTGCCAGCAGTAAAAGGGGACTACTCTCCTACGAGCAGTACTTC.

The CDR3 loop reads CASNRDRAYEQYF. Here the CDR3 DNA reads TGTGCCAGCAATAGGGACAGGGCCTACGAGCAGTACTTC. V gene TRBV6-1 combines with J gene TRBJ2-7, with 9 bases that match TRBD1. V was pared by 7 bases and J by 2 bases, with 3 bases of the junction left unmatched. The germline CDR1 and CDR2 sequences are MNHNS and SASEGT. The CDR3 contains 13 residues.

The count of this clone is one. The chain carries TRBV29-1 and TRBJ1-2; 7 bases align to TRBD1. Germline CDR1 and CDR2: SQVTM and ANQGSEA. Trimming at V came to 6 bases and at J to 0 bases, leaving 4 bases not matched to a gene. There are 13 residues in the CDR3. The CDR3 DNA is TGCAGCGTCGCGGACAGGTCTAACTATGGCTACACCTTC. Protein sequence: CSVADRSNYGYTF.

This chain uses TRBV10-3 with TRBJ1-1, with 7 bases aligning to TRBD1. This CDR3 region has 14 residues. CDR1 ENHRY and CDR2 SYGVKD come from the germline V gene. Losses at the gene ends were 7 bases for V and 0 bases for J; bases not matched to a gene: 5. CDR3 in DNA: TGTGCCATCACCCAGACAGGGCTGAACACTGAAGCTTTCTTT. Amino acids: CAITQTGLNTEAFF.

CDR3 protein: CASSPLNRGTEAFF. In nucleotides, the CDR3 is TGTGCCAGCTCACCACTTAACAGGGGCACTGAAGCTTTCTTT. This chain links TRBV18 with TRBJ1-1; 7 nucleotides match TRBD1. J gave up 4 bases and V 1 base, and 3 bases lay outside the gene matches. This CDR3 is built from 14 residues. Germline-derived CDR1 and CDR2 are KGHSH and LQKENI.

V is TRBV4-1 and J is TRBJ1-2, with D tentatively TRBD1 (6 bases). The germline V gene encodes CDR1 MGHRA and CDR2 YSYEKL. The CDR3 totals 16 residues. V lost 3 bases, J lost 4 bases, and 18 bases lay in between. The chain's CDR3 is CASSQPTTGTIYGYTF. In DNA, the CDR3 is TGCGCCAGCAGCCAGCCTACTACCGGGACAATCTATGGCTACACCTTC.

V and J are TRBV4-2 and TRBJ2-1; a possible D gene is TRBD2 (6 bases). Germline assignment: CDR1 LGHNA and CDR2 YNFKEQ. The CDR3 length is 19 residues. The V and J ends lost 1 base and 0 bases respectively, with 19 bases between them. The CDR3 reads CASSQGLSDGGSSYNEQFF. For the CDR3, the DNA is TGTGCCAGCAGCCAAGGTCTGAGTGACGGGGGATCCTCCTACAATGAGCAGTTCTTC.

This chain uses TRBV5-6 with TRBJ2-7; D possibly corresponds to TRBD1 (6 bases). Germline CDR1 is SGHDT and CDR2 is YYEEEE. V was cut by 0 bases and J by 3 bases, with 13 bases left in between. The CDR3 has 15 residues. The CDR3 DNA reads TGTGCCAGCAGCTTGGAAGGGGACACAGTCTACGAGCAGTACTTC. Protein: CASSLEGDTVYEQYF. Using reference TRBV5-6 and TRBJ2-7 for the parts outside the CDR3, the full variable domain is DAGVTQSPTHLIKTRGQQVTLRCSPKSGHDTVSWYQQALGQGPQFIFQYYEEEERQRGNFPDRFSGHQFPNYSSELNVNALLLGDSALYLCASSLEGDTVYEQYFGPGTRLTVT.

In nucleotides, the CDR3 is TGTGCCAGCAGCTTAGTCCGCAGGGTGGTTCAGCCCCAGCATTTT. It translates to CASSLVRRVVQPQHF. The chain uses TRBV13 and TRBJ1-5, with D possibly TRBD1 on 5 matching bases. CDR1 is PRHDT, CDR2 FYEKMQ, per germline (reference sequence). This CDR3 comprises 15 residues. The V end was cut by 1 base, the J end by 6 bases, with 13 bases between.